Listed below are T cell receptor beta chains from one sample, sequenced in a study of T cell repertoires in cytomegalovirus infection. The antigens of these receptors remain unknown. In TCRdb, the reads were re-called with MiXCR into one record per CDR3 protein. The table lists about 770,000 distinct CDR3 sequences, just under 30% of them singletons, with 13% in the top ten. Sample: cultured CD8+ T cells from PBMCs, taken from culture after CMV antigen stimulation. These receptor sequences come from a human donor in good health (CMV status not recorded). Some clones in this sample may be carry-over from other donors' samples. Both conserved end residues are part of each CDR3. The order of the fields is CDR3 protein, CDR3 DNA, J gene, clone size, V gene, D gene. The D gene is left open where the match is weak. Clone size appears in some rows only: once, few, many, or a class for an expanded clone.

CASSGTTGSVYNEQFF,TGTGCCAGCAGTGGTACGACAGGGTCTGTCTACAATGAGCAGTTCTTC,TRBJ2-1,few,TRBV6-1,TRBD1
CAISESAGGTADTQYF,TGTGCCATCAGTGAGTCGGCGGGGGGTACTGCGGATACGCAGTATTTT,TRBJ2-3,.,TRBV10-3,TRBD2
CASSLDWGGTSSYNEQFF,TGTGCCAGCAGTTTAGATTGGGGGGGGACCAGCTCCTACAATGAGCAGTTCTTC,TRBJ2-1,.,TRBV27,TRBD2
CASSLNRGLRYNEQFF,TGTGCCAGCAGTTTAAACAGGGGGCTTAGGTACAATGAGCAGTTCTTC,TRBJ2-1,few,TRBV12-3/TRBV12-4,TRBD1
CASSLRQAQRGFTDTQYF,TGTGCCAGCAGCCTACGCCAGGCCCAGCGGGGATTCACAGATACGCAGTATTTT,TRBJ2-3,few,TRBV7-2,TRBD2
CASSWDLGRGSPLHF,TGTGCCAGCAGTTGGGACTTGGGGAGAGGTTCACCCCTCCACTTT,TRBJ1-6,few,TRBV12-3/TRBV12-4,.
CSVEAGSRYGYTF,TGCAGCGTTGAAGCGGGGTCTCGCTATGGCTACACCTTC,TRBJ1-2,once,TRBV29-1,.
CASSGQGGGSKDTEAFF,TGTGCCAGCAGCGGTCAGGGGGGCGGAAGTAAGGACACTGAAGCTTTCTTT,TRBJ1-1,few,TRBV7-9,TRBD1
CAANEFPGHRENSPLHF,TGTGCCGCTAACGAATTCCCGGGGCACAGGGAGAATTCACCCCTCCACTTT,TRBJ1-6,.,TRBV2,.
CASSLNGQGKNEQFF,TGTGCCAGCAGCTTAAACGGACAGGGGAAGAATGAGCAGTTCTTC,TRBJ2-1,.,TRBV9,TRBD1
CASSNLLMRGAQNNEQFF,TGTGCCAGTAGTAACCTGCTAATGAGGGGGGCCCAAAACAATGAGCAGTTCTTC,TRBJ2-1,few,TRBV19,.
CASSLEDSSNQPQHF,TGCGCCAGCAGCTTGGAGGATAGTAGCAATCAGCCCCAGCATTTT,TRBJ1-5,.,TRBV5-1,.
CASSSSAGGFTDTQYF,TGTGCCAGCAGCTCTTCAGCGGGGGGCTTCACAGATACGCAGTATTTT,TRBJ2-3,few,TRBV7-6,TRBD2
CSVLLADGNTIYF,TGCAGCGTCCTCTTGGCGGATGGAAACACCATATATTTT,TRBJ1-3,.,TRBV29-1,.
CSASLEWGNPYNEQFF,TGCAGTGCTAGCTTGGAGTGGGGGAATCCCTACAATGAGCAGTTCTTC,TRBJ2-1,few,TRBV20-1,.
CASSQGGRGTDTQYF,TGTGCCAGCAGCCAAGGTGGGCGGGGAACAGATACGCAGTATTTT,TRBJ2-3,.,TRBV7-9,.
CASSRQVLLLTDTQYF,TGTGCCAGCAGCCGCCAGGTGTTGCTCCTCACAGATACGCAGTATTTT,TRBJ2-3,.,TRBV14,.
CASSLLAARGQPQHF,TGTGCCAGCAGTTTATTGGCCGCCCGAGGGCAGCCCCAGCATTTT,TRBJ1-5,few,TRBV27,.
CASSPGTVTYEQYF,TGTGCCAGCAGCCCCGGGACAGTCACCTACGAGCAGTACTTC,TRBJ2-7,many,TRBV7-6,TRBD1
CASSLAPRGQGGNEQFF,TGTGCCAGCAGCTTAGCGCCTCGAGGACAGGGAGGGAATGAGCAGTTCTTC,TRBJ2-1,many,TRBV7-8,.
CASSIRAPAEAFF,TGTGCCAGTAGTATAAGGGCTCCCGCTGAAGCTTTCTTT,TRBJ1-1,.,TRBV19,.
CASSLEKGVTGELFF,TGTGCCAGCAGCCTAGAAAAGGGGGTCACCGGGGAGCTGTTTTTT,TRBJ2-2,.,TRBV7-9,.
CASSYTYDGQPQHF,TGTGCCAGCAGTTACACCTACGATGGTCAGCCCCAGCATTTT,TRBJ1-5,.,TRBV6-2/TRBV6-3,.
CASSLADRAEKLFF,TGTGCCAGCAGCTTAGCAGACAGAGCGGAAAAACTGTTTTTT,TRBJ1-4,few,TRBV7-9,.
CAISESERGPGYTF,TGTGCCATCAGTGAGTCGGAGAGGGGGCCTGGCTACACCTTC,TRBJ1-2,.,TRBV10-3,TRBD1
CASSLRGGQPQHF,TGTGCCAGCAGTTTACGCGGGGGGCAGCCCCAGCATTTT,TRBJ1-5,many,TRBV27,.
CASSQLLATRETQYF,TGCGCCAGCAGCCAATTACTAGCGACCAGGGAGACCCAGTACTTC,TRBJ2-5,.,TRBV4-1,TRBD2
CASSFPGNEQYF,TGTGCCAGCAGCTTCCCAGGGAACGAGCAGTACTTC,TRBJ2-7,few,TRBV7-9,.
CASSNNNSPLHF,TGTGCCAGCTCGAATAATAATTCACCCCTCCACTTT,TRBJ1-6,.,TRBV7-9,.
CAISESTDGTEAFF,TGTGCCATCAGTGAGTCGACGGACGGCACTGAAGCTTTCTTT,TRBJ1-1,.,TRBV10-3,.
CASSFGRYGMNTEAFF,TGTGCCAGCAGTTTCGGCAGGTACGGAATGAACACTGAAGCTTTCTTT,TRBJ1-1,few,TRBV12-3/TRBV12-4,.
CASSINWGVALYGYTF,TGTGCCAGTAGTATAAACTGGGGCGTTGCCCTCTATGGCTACACCTTC,TRBJ1-2,.,TRBV19,.
CASSLGRTAMNTEAFF,TGTGCCAGCAGCTTAGGGAGGACTGCCATGAACACTGAAGCTTTCTTT,TRBJ1-1,few,TRBV13,.
CASSTIAGYTDTQYF,TGTGCCAGCAGCACCATAGCGGGGTACACAGATACGCAGTATTTT,TRBJ2-3,.,TRBV11-1,TRBD2
CAGSLVGAARSPLHF,TGTGCCGGCAGTTTAGTGGGGGCTGCGCGGTCACCCCTCCACTTT,TRBJ1-6,.,TRBV27,.
CASSQLGTKAFF,TGTGCCAGCAGCCAACTCGGGACTAAAGCTTTCTTT,TRBJ1-1,.,TRBV14,.
CASFPGGYSYNEQFF,TGTGCCAGCTTCCCAGGGGGCTATTCCTACAATGAGCAGTTCTTC,TRBJ2-1,.,TRBV18,TRBD1
CASSNDGDYSPLHF,TGTGCCAGCAGTAACGACGGAGACTATTCACCCCTCCACTTT,TRBJ1-6,.,TRBV27,.
CASSQPGHLSGANVLTF,TGTGCCAGCAGTCAACCGGGACATCTCTCTGGGGCCAACGTCCTGACTTTC,TRBJ2-6,few,TRBV28,.
CASSGRTVGSRDEQYF,TGTGCCAGCAGCGGCCGGACAGTGGGGTCGAGGGACGAGCAGTACTTC,TRBJ2-7,.,TRBV7-3,.
CASSSDQGAGSPLHF,TGTGCCAGCAGCTCTGACCAGGGGGCAGGTTCACCCCTCCACTTT,TRBJ1-6,many,TRBV7-9,TRBD1
CASSADRRQPQHF,TGTGCCAGCAGCGCTGACAGGAGACAGCCCCAGCATTTT,TRBJ1-5,.,TRBV2,.
CASSDRGAGGADGYTF,TGTGCCAGCAGTGACCGAGGGGCAGGGGGCGCTGATGGCTACACCTTC,TRBJ1-2,many,TRBV2,TRBD1
CASSFLADSGANVLTF,TGTGCCAGCAGTTTCCTAGCCGACTCTGGGGCCAACGTCCTGACTTTC,TRBJ2-6,.,TRBV12-3/TRBV12-4,.
CASSYYTGELFF,TGTGCCAGCAGCTATTACACCGGGGAGCTGTTTTTT,TRBJ2-2,many,TRBV7-9,.
CASTRAGGPADTQYF,TGTGCCAGCACCCGAGCGGGGGGGCCTGCAGATACGCAGTATTTT,TRBJ2-3,many,TRBV7-2,TRBD2
CATRDQGAGYTF,TGTGCCACCAGAGACCAGGGAGCTGGCTACACCTTC,TRBJ1-2,many,TRBV24-1,.
CASSSGVYNVDEQFF,TGTGCCAGCAGCTCGGGGGTCTATAATGTCGATGAGCAGTTCTTC,TRBJ2-1,many,TRBV7-2,.
CASSSAGGGTDTQYF,TGTGCCAGCAGTTCGGCGGGGGGGGGCACAGATACGCAGTATTTT,TRBJ2-3,.,TRBV6-6,TRBD2
CASSLASGGQETQYF,TGTGCCAGCAGCTTAGCCTCGGGGGGTCAAGAGACCCAGTACTTC,TRBJ2-5,few,TRBV7-9,TRBD2